The present entry profiles one TCR beta chain with its context. This entry is derived from a study of blood T cell repertoires in COVID-19. About the study: PBMCs, B-cell-depleted T cells, or T cells provided the cDNA or gDNA that made up the material.

The CDR3 extends over 12 amino acids. Trimming pared 5 bases from V and 3 bases from J, leaving 8 bases between. Authors' processing steps: Reference gene primer amplification in the assay estimated nucleated cell counts. Only in-frame clones appear in the TCRdb table, and some are missing; sequencing was by immunoSEQ multiplex PCR. That table is the source of V, J and clone size, and D and trimming were worked out from the DNA. This sample yields 110,000 or so clones, of which around 81% are seen a single time; about 3.8% belongs to the top ten. The clonotype was recovered from a woman in her seventies with acute or convalescent COVID-19. The chain carries TRBV12-3 or TRBV12-4 and TRBJ2-7; the D is unclear. Sequenced sample: peripheral blood. The CDR3 DNA reads TGTGCCAGCAGTCTAGGAGACTACGAGCAGTACTTC. Residues: CASSLGDYEQYF.